This TCR beta chain stems from a study of blood T cell repertoires in COVID-19 (dated by TCRdb to 2020 to 2022). Notes on the research overall: Collaborator samples came from the United States, Italy and Spain and covered acute and convalescent phases of COVID-19. The material from the prospective study consisted of cDNA or gDNA derived from T cells, B-cell-depleted T cells, or PBMCs. The dataset comprised deeply sampled blood TCRbeta repertoires from subjects exposed to, actively infected with, or recovered from COVID-19. The repertoires were released in a freely available public database intended as a resource for research on the immune response to SARS-CoV-2. The samples were drawn from two sources: the first 160 participants of the ongoing ImmuneRACE study, and 950 to 1,500 subjects contributed by 6 global collaborators. Sample metadata almost always included a de-identified subject ID, COVID-19 status, age in years and sex. Where available, HLA class I and class II types were taken from metadata supplied by the sample provider and were not determined by assay-based typing.

TCRbeta CDR3 regions were amplified from genomic DNA using the immunoSEQ Assay, a bias-controlled multiplex PCR. In the source study's methods: Within the assay, amplification of reference gene primers was used to estimate how many nucleated cells each sample contained. To quantify the absolute abundance of each unique TCRbeta CDR3 rearrangement, sequence reads were collapsed and filtered. For each sample, productive Simpson clonality was calculated as the square root of Simpson's diversity index over productive rearrangements. Sourced from immuneACCESS, this table was stored by TCRdb with only in-frame sequences that have V and J called. A share of the clones is absent; for the studies checked, an unresolved V gene accounts for under half, and the remainder has no known explanation. Clonal size and the V and J genes are those of that table, whereas D and trimming came from the DNA. The sample records some 130,000 clones, approximately 86% of which are singletons. Together, the top ten hold roughly an eighth of the sample.

The paper's findings and limits, for the study overall: The quantity of clinical and demographic metadata differed by source and by participant and was supplied without curation.

Comment on this clone: The clone's antigen remains unknown. The input lacks base qualities; no much larger clone sits a single base away.

In Seattle, one collaborating source enrolled patients while the infection was active and tracked those patients longitudinally over the course of disease. Each collaborating institution followed its own protocols to collect whole blood in K2EDTA tubes. Collaborator samples were shipped for TCRbeta analysis as frozen whole blood, isolated PBMCs, or DNA extracted from either sample type. Spanning cysteine to phenylalanine, the CDR3 consists of 14 amino acids. Only CDR3 DNA is held: 42 bases, read in frame from base 1. CDR1 is given as SGHTS and CDR2 as YDEGEE, both from the germline V gene. Between the V and J ends, shortened by 1 base and 4 bases respectively, the junction contains 11 bases.

The origin of this receptor is a woman between 65 and 79 years old with COVID-19, enrolled during active disease. Rearrangement joined TRBV5-8 to TRBJ1-2; the D region possibly corresponds to TRBD1 (5 bases align). The material sequenced was peripheral blood. DNA sequence: TGTGCCAGCAGCTTGTTTCAGGGAATCTATGGCTACACCTTC. This encodes CASSLFQGIYGYTF.